The subject of this entry is one T cell receptor beta chain. What this receptor recognizes is not known. One base away there is no much larger clone; base qualities are not given. The germline V gene (reference sequence) yields LGHDT for CDR1 and YNNKEL for CDR2. Between the V and J ends, shortened by 3 bases and 0 bases respectively, the junction contains 9 bases. The CDR3 goes from the cysteine to the phenylalanine over 16 residues. CDR3 DNA only is kept here, 48 bases in frame from base 1. Every study subject tested positive for serum antibodies to T-antigen and had biopsy-confirmed Merkel cell carcinoma that was MCPyV-positive. Genomic DNA was extracted from about 6 adjacent 10-micron frozen tumor sections without cell sorting or culture. Optimal cutting temperature compound was used to freeze tumor biopsy tissue measuring roughly 5 x 5 x 5 mm. Hematoxylin and eosin scout sections confirmed abundant Merkel cell carcinoma and infiltrating cells in the frozen biopsy.

This sample stems from a study of T cell repertoires in Merkel cell carcinoma (dated by TCRdb to about 2019). Notes on the research overall: Patients who had received intralesional immunotherapy or systemic immune checkpoint blockade ahead of the biopsy were left out. MCPyV-specific clonotypes were first defined by tetramer sorting, cloning and paired TCR sequencing of expanded tumor-infiltrating lymphocytes. To be included, a participant needed a diagnosis of MCPyV-positive Merkel cell carcinoma and tumor-infiltrating lymphocytes that had been successfully expanded in vitro.

Overall study outcomes, separate from this receptor: The study did not examine normal tissue biopsies.

The immunoSEQ assay was used both to sequence TRB CDR3 from tumor genomic DNA and to process the resulting data. TCRdb retrieved this table from immuneACCESS and kept in-frame rearrangements only. Not all clones are present; in checked studies, unresolved V genes account for under half, and no reason is known for the remainder. The sample yields roughly 14,000 clones; roughly 80% were counted once. Roughly a sixth of the sample belongs to the ten largest clones. The rearranged chain carries TRBV3-1 (or the pseudogene TRBV3-2) and TRBJ2-6; the D region possibly corresponds to TRBD2 (6 bases align). This receptor was identified in an adult with Merkel cell carcinoma. Sequenced material: tumor tissue. The CDR3 amino acid sequence is: CASSHVGGSGANVLTF. The DNA is as follows: TGTGCCAGCAGCCATGTGGGGGGCTCTGGGGCCAACGTCCTGACTTTC.